These 15 T cell receptor beta chains came from one sample sequenced in a study of blood T cell repertoires in COVID-19. Profiled with immunoSEQ multiplex PCR; TCRdb holds only in-frame clones, not every one. This sample has 13,000 or so clones; approximately 91% occur once, and the top ten carry approximately 2.5%. The sample taken for sequencing was peripheral blood. These receptors all stem from a human donor in a cohort sampled during active COVID-19.

This clone has more than one count but fewer than ten. The chain couples TRBV11-2 to TRBJ1-4; TRBD1 might be the D (5 bases). The germline V gene encodes CDR1 SGHAT and CDR2 FQNNGV. The CDR3 contains 13 residues. V lost 1 base and J 5 bases, leaving 5 bases between the germline ends. CDR3 amino acids: CASSLAGNEKLFF. The CDR3 DNA follows: TGTGCCAGCAGCTTAGCAGGGAATGAAAAACTGTTTTTT. Using reference TRBV11-2 and TRBJ1-4 for the parts outside the CDR3, the full variable domain is EAGVAQSPRYKIIEKRQSVAFWCNPISGHATLYWYQQILGQGPKLLIQFQNNGVVDDSQLPKDRFSAERLKGVDSTLKIQPAKLEDSAVYLCASSLAGNEKLFFGSGTQLSVL.

A word on this clone: This CDR3 is also generated by other DNA sequences in the sample. The chain uses TRBV18 and TRBJ1-1; TRBD1 matches at 8 bases. The CDR3 extends over 13 amino acids. V dropped 2 bases and J dropped 6; count of bases not matched to a gene: 2. From germline, CDR1 is KGHSH and CDR2 LQKENI. CDR3 nucleotides: TGTGCCAGCTCACCAGGACAGGGAGCTGAAGCTTTCTTT. This gives the protein CASSPGQGAEAFF.

The chain is built from TRBV2 and TRBJ2-7; the D is unclear. The CDR3 has 12 amino acids. Germline-derived CDR1 and CDR2 are SNHLY and FYNNEI. V lost 8 bases and J 0 bases, leaving 8 bases between the germline ends. CDR3 coding DNA: TGTGCCAGCTCAGACAACTCCTACGAGCAGTACTTC. The encoded protein is CASSDNSYEQYF.

The chain couples TRBV6-2 or TRBV6-3 to TRBJ1-2, with 11 bases fitting TRBD1. With 3 bases clipped from V and 5 bases from J, the junction kept 5 bases outside the gene matches. CDR3 length: 15 residues. Germline CDR1 MNHEY, CDR2 SVGEGT. This chain's CDR3 is CASSYGGTGGYGYTF. DNA of the CDR3: TGTGCCAGCAGTTATGGCGGGACAGGGGGTTATGGCTACACCTTC.

The chain joins TRBV7-3 to TRBJ2-1; TRBD2 matches 8 bases. Trimming took 2 bases from V and 8 from J; bases not matched to a gene: 2. Looked up from germline, CDR1 is SGHTA and CDR2 is FQGTGA. The CDR3 runs 13 residues. As DNA, the CDR3 is TGTGCCAGCAGCTTACTGACTAGCGATGAGCAGTTCTTC. Encoded protein: CASSLLTSDEQFF.

The chain is built from TRBV18 and TRBJ2-7; 9 nucleotides line up with TRBD2. CDR3 length: 15 amino acids. Trimming took 3 bases from V and 7 from J; bases not matched to a gene: 10. Germline loops: CDR1 KGHSH, CDR2 LQKENI. Here the CDR3 reads CASSPGTSSVVEQYF. The CDR3 coding sequence is TGTGCCAGCTCACCCGGGACTAGCAGTGTTGTAGAGCAGTACTTC.

This clone turned up a few times. The chain joins TRBV18 to TRBJ1-5; D not resolved. The V and J ends lost 4 bases and 1 base respectively, with 5 bases between them. The CDR3 has 13 amino acids. CDR1 and CDR2 from the germline V gene are KGHSH and LQKENI. CDR3 sequence reads: CASSRESNQPQHF. CDR3 coding DNA: TGTGCCAGCTCACGGGAGAGCAATCAGCCCCAGCATTTT.

V and J are TRBV19 and TRBJ1-2, with 9 nucleotides matching TRBD1. V was pared by 7 bases and J by 6 bases, with 15 bases of the junction left unmatched. CDR3 size: 16 residues. The germline gives CDR1 LNHDA, CDR2 SQIVND (reference sequence). CDR3 amino acids: CASTLPGTGSPHGYTF. The CDR3 DNA reads as TGTGCCAGTACCCTTCCCGGGACAGGGAGTCCACATGGCTACACCTTC.

This chain uses TRBV23-1 with TRBJ1-5; the D gene is possibly TRBD1 (5 bases). TRBV23-1 is an open reading frame, and its role is uncertain. Trimming left V 0 bases short and J 0 bases short, with 9 bases between. CDR3 length: 16 amino acids. The CDR3 coding sequence is TGCGCCAGCAGTCAATCGGGAGGGGCTAGCAATCAGCCCCAGCATTTT. Translated: CASSQSGGASNQPQHF.

The chain couples TRBV19 to TRBJ2-2; 8 bases fit TRBD1. This CDR3 spans 16 amino acids. V lost 1 base to trimming and J lost 4 bases; unmatched junction nucleotides: 5. Germline V gene sequence: CDR1 LNHDA, CDR2 SQIVND (reference sequence). For the CDR3, the DNA is TGTGCCAGTAGTATAGTAGGCAGGGGGCTCACCGGGGAGCTGTTTTTT. As protein: CASSIVGRGLTGELFF.

A few counts support this clone. The chain employs TRBV10-1 and TRBJ1-5; D is unclear. The CDR3 is 13 amino acids. V was cut by 6 bases and J by 4 bases, with 10 bases left in between. Germline V lookup: CDR1 WNHNN, CDR2 SYGVQD (reference sequence). CDR3 amino acids: CASSAELNQPQHF. CDR3 nucleotides: TGCGCCAGCAGCGCAGAACTAAATCAGCCCCAGCATTTT.

The chain joins TRBV21-1 to TRBJ1-5; the table's D gene call, TRBD1, was not cross checked with the DNA. TRBV21-1 is marked as a pseudogene. The CDR3 has 16 residues. CDR3 nucleotides: TGTGCCAGCAGCAAAGTCTCCCCAGGGCACAATCAGCCCCAGCATTTT. Amino acid sequence: CASSKVSPGHNQPQHF.

The chain combines TRBV5-8 with TRBJ2-7; TRBD1 might be the D (5 bases). The ends were cut back, 0 bases at V and 2 bases at J, with 18 bases in the middle. The germline CDR1 and CDR2 sequences are SGHTS and YDEGEE. The CDR3 is 17 amino acids. This chain's CDR3 is CASSLDLGSQGAYEQYF. The CDR3 DNA is TGTGCCAGCAGCTTGGATCTGGGCAGCCAAGGGGCCTACGAGCAGTACTTC. The variable domain in full, completed from reference TRBV5-8 and TRBJ2-7, reads EAGVTQSPTHLIKTRGQQATLRCSPISGHTSVYWYQQALGLGLQFLLWYDEGEERNRGNFPPRFSGRQFPNYSSELNVNALELEDSALYLCASSLDLGSQGAYEQYFGPGTRLTVT.

This clone showed up just once. This chain joins TRBV28 and TRBJ2-5; 11 nucleotides line up with TRBD2. The germline V gene has CDR1 MDHEN and CDR2 SYDVKM. The CDR3 is made up of 17 amino acids. Losses at the gene ends were 5 bases for V and 6 bases for J; bases not matched to a gene: 14. CDR3 protein: CASSPFEGTSGEKTQYF. CDR3 DNA sequence: TGTGCCAGCAGTCCCTTCGAAGGGACTAGCGGTGAGAAGACCCAGTACTTC.

CDR3: CAWTHRAGEKLFF. CDR3 sequence (DNA): TGTGCCTGGACACACCGGGCGGGGGAAAAACTGTTTTTT. The rearrangement joins TRBV30 to TRBJ1-4; D gene unclear. The CDR3 spans 13 residues. V lost 4 bases and J 8 bases, leaving 14 bases between the germline ends. CDR1 is GTSNPN, CDR2 SVGIG, per germline (reference sequence).